Below, 26 T cell receptor beta chains from the same sample are listed, as sequenced in a study of blood T cell repertoires in COVID-19. Data came from immunoSEQ multiplex PCR; TCRdb stores just in-frame clones and leaves some out. This sample carries roughly 230,000 clones, 80% to 85% of them seen once, and the ten largest clones take 4.4%. Sequencing was carried out using peripheral blood. Receptors were obtained from a man aged 50-59 years with active or convalescent COVID-19.

This chain uses TRBV29-1 with TRBJ2-7, with 9 bases lining up with TRBD1. This CDR3 has 13 residues. Losses at the gene ends were 7 bases for V and 3 bases for J; bases not matched to a gene: 7. From germline, CDR1 is SQVTM and CDR2 ANQGSEA. Here the CDR3 DNA reads TGCAGCGCCGCCGGGACAGGGATCTACGAGCAGTACTTC. It is translated as CSAAGTGIYEQYF.

The chain couples TRBV5-1 to TRBJ2-7; 11 bases are shared with TRBD2. The CDR3 has 15 amino acids. Germline CDR1 reads SGHRS; CDR2 reads YFSETQ. The V segment lost 4 bases and the J segment 2 bases; nucleotides outside the gene matches: 5. The CDR3, as DNA: TGCGCCAGCAGCATAACACTAGCGGGGGCCTACGAGCAGTACTTC. Translation gives CASSITLAGAYEQYF.

The chain links TRBV18 to TRBJ2-1; 8 positions agree with TRBD1. Germline V gene sequence: CDR1 KGHSH, CDR2 LQKENI. Unmatched junction bases numbered 3, after V lost 1 base and J lost 1 base. This CDR3 spans 16 amino acids. The chain's CDR3 is CASSPLQGGSYNEQFF. Here the CDR3 DNA reads TGTGCCAGCTCACCACTACAGGGGGGTTCCTACAATGAGCAGTTCTTC.

This chain connects TRBV28 to TRBJ1-4, with D possibly matching TRBD1 (5 bases). The germline V gene has CDR1 MDHEN and CDR2 SYDVKM. The CDR3 is 14 residues long. V shed 5 bases and J shed 8 bases, with 15 bases lying between them. The CDR3 sequence: CASSPRRGREKLFF. CDR3 DNA sequence: TGTGCCAGCAGTCCGCGGAGGGGTCGGGAAAAACTGTTTTTT.

This chain uses TRBV7-2 with TRBJ2-1; possible D gene TRBD2, 7 bases. The V end was cut by 4 bases, the J end by 10 bases, with 23 bases between. CDR3 length: 16 residues. Germline V CDR1 and CDR2: SGHTA, FQGNSA. DNA of the CDR3: TGTGCCAGCAGCTCTCAGGACAGCGGGGCGGCTAGGGAGCAGTTCTTC. Encoded protein: CASSSQDSGAAREQFF.

The CDR3 DNA reads TGTGCCAGCAGTCCATACACCGGGGAGCTGTTTTTT. Encoded protein: CASSPYTGELFF. The genes are TRBV28 and TRBJ2-2; D remains unclear. CDR3 length: 12 amino acids. Per the germline V gene, CDR1 is MDHEN and CDR2 is SYDVKM. Trimming shortened V by 5 bases and J by 3 bases, and 4 bases separated the two germline ends.

The chain has TRBV5-1 and TRBJ2-3, with D possibly TRBD1 on 5 matching bases. This CDR3 has 16 residues. The germline CDR1 and CDR2 sequences are SGHRS and YFSETQ. The germline V and J ends were trimmed by 4 bases and 2 bases, with 17 bases remaining between them. The CDR3 DNA is TGCGCCAGCAGCCCTGTACTTAGGGGCGACACAGATACGCAGTATTTT. This codes for CASSPVLRGDTDTQYF.

The V call is TRBV5-1, the J call TRBJ2-5, with 16 bases matching TRBD2. After removal of 4 bases from V and 5 bases from J, the junction contained 2 bases not matched to a gene. The CDR3 sequence is 15 residues long. Looked up from germline, CDR1 is SGHRS and CDR2 is YFSETQ. The CDR3: CASSGTSGGAETQYF. CDR3 nucleotides: TGCGCCAGCAGCGGGACTAGCGGGGGGGCGGAGACCCAGTACTTC.

The V and J genes are TRBV30 and TRBJ1-6; D possibly corresponds to TRBD1 (6 bases). The CDR3 covers 15 residues. Trimming shortened V by 0 bases and J by 1 base, and 7 bases separated the two germline ends. Germline V gene lookup returns CDR1 GTSNPN and CDR2 SVGIG (reference sequence). The CDR3 region is CAWSVQGSYNSPLHF. DNA for the CDR3: TGTGCCTGGAGTGTACAGGGATCCTATAATTCACCCCTCCACTTT.

The rearrangement uses TRBV9 and TRBJ2-7, with D possibly matching TRBD1 (6 bases). The germline gives CDR1 SGDLS, CDR2 YYNGEE. This CDR3 contains 14 residues. The V end was cut by 1 base, the J end by 2 bases, with 10 bases between. CDR3 DNA sequence: TGTGCCAGCAGCGTAAGGGACACTACCTACGAGCAGTACTTC. Translated, it gives CASSVRDTTYEQYF. The whole variable domain, filled in from reference TRBV9 and TRBJ2-7, reads DSGVTQTPKHLITATGQRVTLRCSPRSGDLSVYWYQQSLDQGLQFLIQYYNGEERAKGNILERFSAQQFPDLHSELNLSSLELGDSALYFCASSVRDTTYEQYFGPGTRLTVT.

This clone was recorded many times. The chain joins TRBV19 to TRBJ1-3; D call uncertain. Trimming left V 2 bases short and J 2 bases short, with 10 bases between. The CDR3 has 15 residues. Germline V gene data show CDR1 as LNHDA and CDR2 as SQIVND (reference sequence). The CDR3 DNA reads TGTGCCAGTAGTATAAGTGGCACTACTGGAAACACCATATATTTT. It encodes CASSISGTTGNTIYF. Full variable domain (rest looked up from reference TRBV19 and TRBJ1-3): DGGITQSPKYLFRKEGQNVTLSCEQNLNHDAMYWYRQDPGQGLRLIYYSQIVNDFQKGDIAEGYSVSREKKESFPLTVTSAQKNPTAFYLCASSISGTTGNTIYFGEGSWLTVV.

In its sample, this clone was seen a few times. The J gene is TRBJ1-5, the V gene TRBV6-1; no definite D call. This CDR3 has 14 amino acids. The germline V and J ends were trimmed by 3 bases and 6 bases, with 12 bases remaining between them. Per the germline V gene, CDR1 is MNHNS and CDR2 is SASEGT. CDR3 nucleotides: TGTGCCAGCAGTGAGGAGGCTTTGGGTCAGCCCCAGCATTTT. Translating it yields CASSEEALGQPQHF.

The J gene is TRBJ2-2, the V gene TRBV4-1, with 7 bases lining up with TRBD1. This CDR3 spans 16 amino acids. Germline CDR1 is MGHRA and CDR2 is YSYEKL. The J segment lost 6 bases and the V segment lost 3 bases, leaving 10 bases of the junction unmatched. The CDR3 coding sequence is TGCGCCAGCAGCCATACCCGAGGGGGCGCCGCCGGGGAGCTGTTTTTT. It is translated as CASSHTRGGAAGELFF.

V usage is TRBV11-3 and J usage is TRBJ2-7; D is possibly TRBD1 (6 bases). With 1 base removed from V and 2 bases from J, the gap between germline ends came to 12 bases. The CDR3 sequence is 15 residues long. The V gene's germline CDR1 is SGHNT and CDR2 YENEEA. CDR3 nucleotides: TGTGCCAGCAGCTTAGGTGGGACACCCGCCTACGAGCAGTACTTC. It codes for CASSLGGTPAYEQYF.

V usage is TRBV5-5 and J usage is TRBJ1-6; 12 bases match TRBD1. V lost 4 bases, J lost 10 bases, and 3 bases stayed unmatched. The CDR3 is made up of 14 amino acids. CDR1 and CDR2 (germline): SGHKS, YYEKEE (reference sequence). This CDR3 reads CASSRDRGRSPLHF. Here the CDR3 DNA reads TGTGCCAGCAGCCGGGACAGGGGGCGATCACCCCTCCACTTT.

The rearrangement links TRBV11-1 to TRBJ2-1; 9 bases agree with TRBD1. The CDR3 contains 15 residues. Losses at the gene ends were 4 bases for V and 0 bases for J; bases not matched to a gene: 1. The germline CDR1 and CDR2 sequences are SGHAT and FQDESV (reference sequence). This CDR3 reads CASSSDRGSYNEQFF. CDR3 nucleotide sequence: TGTGCCAGCAGCTCGGACAGGGGCTCCTACAATGAGCAGTTCTTC.

This clone was detected only once. V usage is TRBV27 and J usage is TRBJ2-1, with TRBD1 matching 10 bases. CDR3 size: 14 residues. V shed 2 bases and J 5 bases; nucleotides not matched to a gene: 0. CDR1 is MNHEY, CDR2 SMNVEV, per germline (reference sequence). CDR3 nucleotides: TGTGCCAGCAGTTTAGGGACAGGGGACAATGAGCAGTTCTTC. The encoded protein is CASSLGTGDNEQFF.

In its sample, this clone was seen a few times. V usage is TRBV14 and J usage is TRBJ2-2; D unclear. The V gene lost 2 bases and the J gene lost 8 bases, with 9 bases spanning the gap. Germline-derived CDR1 and CDR2 are SGHDN and FVKESK. This CDR3 is 13 amino acids long. In DNA, the CDR3 is TGTGCCAGCAGCCAAATAAGCGTTGGGGAGCTGTTTTTT. Protein: CASSQISVGELFF.

V and J are TRBV6-1 and TRBJ1-2; 9 bases are shared with TRBD1. This CDR3 comprises 14 residues. Germline CDR1 MNHNS, CDR2 SASEGT. Unmatched junction bases numbered 6, after V lost 2 bases and J lost 8 bases. CDR3 in DNA: TGTGCCAGCAGTGAATTATGGACAGGGGAAGGCTACACCTTC. Encoded protein: CASSELWTGEGYTF.

CDR3 DNA sequence: TGTGCCACGGGGGGACTAGGGGCTGAGCAGTTCTTC. This translates into CATGGLGAEQFF. The chain is built from TRBV10-3 and TRBJ2-1; 8 bases map to TRBD2. V dropped 10 bases and J dropped 9; count of bases not matched to a gene: 8. Germline CDR1 is ENHRY and CDR2 is SYGVKD. The CDR3 is 12 amino acids.

The chain has TRBV12-3 or TRBV12-4 and TRBJ1-2; no firm D call. V lost 7 bases and J lost 6, with 9 bases in between. The CDR3 extends over 11 amino acids. The CDR3 loop reads CASTTRHGYTF. The CDR3 DNA follows: TGTGCCAGCACGACAAGGCATGGCTACACCTTC.

V usage is TRBV11-2 and J usage is TRBJ2-1; 7 bases match TRBD1. Germline CDR1 SGHAT, CDR2 FQNNGV. CDR3 size: 16 residues. Trimming cost V 1 base and J 3 bases; bases outside gene matches: 6. CDR3 DNA: TGTGCCAGCAGCTTAGGGGGACAGAGACTCTACAATGAGCAGTTCTTC. Residues: CASSLGGQRLYNEQFF.

The chain carries TRBV28 and TRBJ1-3; D not resolved. The germline V and J ends were trimmed by 6 bases and 0 bases, with 9 bases remaining between them. The V gene's germline CDR1 is MDHEN and CDR2 SYDVKM. The CDR3 length is 14 residues. CDR3 in amino acids: CASSGQDSGNTIYF. As DNA, the CDR3 is TGTGCCAGCAGCGGCCAGGACTCTGGAAACACCATATATTTT.

The chain is built from TRBV10-3 and TRBJ2-1; 9 nucleotides agree with TRBD2. The J segment lost 7 bases and the V segment lost 2 bases, leaving 3 bases of the junction unmatched. This CDR3 comprises 14 residues. Germline V gives CDR1 ENHRY, CDR2 SYGVKD. Here the CDR3 reads CAISERGLANEQFF. CDR3 nucleotide sequence: TGTGCCATCAGTGAGAGAGGACTAGCGAATGAGCAGTTCTTC.

This chain connects TRBV6-4 to TRBJ2-2, with D perhaps matching TRBD1 (6 bases). The CDR3 has 13 residues. Trimming took off 2 bases at V and 7 bases at J, with 8 bases between the two ends. Germline values: CDR1 MRHNA, CDR2 SNTAGT. The CDR3 nucleotides read TGTGCCAGCAGTGACCAACAGGGCGGGGAGCTGTTTTTT. As protein: CASSDQQGGELFF.

This chain connects TRBV27 to TRBJ1-5; D is possibly TRBD1 (5 bases). Germline V lookup: CDR1 MNHEY, CDR2 SMNVEV (reference sequence). V gave up 0 bases and J gave up 1 base, with 10 bases separating them. The CDR3 extends over 16 amino acids. The CDR3 DNA follows: TGTGCCAGCAGTTTATCGGGGCCTTGGAGCAATCAGCCCCAGCATTTT. The encoded protein is CASSLSGPWSNQPQHF.